This TCR beta chain was documented in a study of monozygotic twins with inflammatory bowel disease. Study outcomes and limitations: There was no way to distinguish the different T cell subtypes. Twins with IBD were found to have lower TCRbeta diversity (inverse Simpson) than healthy co-twins.

Someone took an approximately 2.5 ml blood sample from each of the donors. On this clonotype itself: Its target is not known.

CDR1 is SGDLS and CDR2 is YYNGEE in the germline V gene. CDR3 length: 15 residues. No DNA is given; TCRdb re-called the 5' RACE reads and lists each CDR3 protein once. The repertoire shows about 450,000 distinct CDR3 sequences; the top ten hold around 2.4%. Sequenced: blood. V and J are TRBV9 and TRBJ2-6. The receptor's source is a human donor with ulcerative colitis or Crohn's disease, or a healthy co-twin of an affected twin (not recorded which). CDR3 loop: CASSATYSGANVLTF.